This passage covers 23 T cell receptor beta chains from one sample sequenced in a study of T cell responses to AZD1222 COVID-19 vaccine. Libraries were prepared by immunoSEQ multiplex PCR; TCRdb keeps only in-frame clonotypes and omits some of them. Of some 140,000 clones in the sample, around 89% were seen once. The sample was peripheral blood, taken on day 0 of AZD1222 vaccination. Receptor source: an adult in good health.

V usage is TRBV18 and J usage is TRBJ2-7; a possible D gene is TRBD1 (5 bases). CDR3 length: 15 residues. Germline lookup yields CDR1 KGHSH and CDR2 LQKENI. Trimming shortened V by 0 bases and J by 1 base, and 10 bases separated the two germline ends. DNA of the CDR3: TGTGCCAGCTCACCACCTTCAGGGTCTTCCTACGAGCAGTACTTC. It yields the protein CASSPPSGSSYEQYF.

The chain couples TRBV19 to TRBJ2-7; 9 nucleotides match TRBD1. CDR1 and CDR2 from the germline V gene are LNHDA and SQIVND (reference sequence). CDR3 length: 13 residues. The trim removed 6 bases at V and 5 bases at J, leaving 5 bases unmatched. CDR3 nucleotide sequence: TGTGCCAGTAGCGTGGACAGGGGTAACGAGCAGTACTTC. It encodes CASSVDRGNEQYF.

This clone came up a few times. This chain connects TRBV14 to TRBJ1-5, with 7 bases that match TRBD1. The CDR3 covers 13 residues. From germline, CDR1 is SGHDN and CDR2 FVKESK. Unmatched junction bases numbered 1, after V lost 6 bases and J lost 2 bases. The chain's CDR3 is CASSQGGNQPQHF. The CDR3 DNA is TGTGCCAGCAGTCAGGGGGGCAATCAGCCCCAGCATTTT.

The CDR3 DNA follows: TGTGCCAGCAGCCAGCGGCAGGGAATCTCCTACGAGCAGTACTTC. Translated, it gives CASSQRQGISYEQYF. The chain links TRBV3-1 (or the pseudogene TRBV3-2) to TRBJ2-7, with D perhaps matching TRBD1 (5 bases). Per germline, CDR1 LGHDT and CDR2 YNNKEL (reference sequence). V was pared by 3 bases and J by 0 bases, with 12 bases between. CDR3 length: 15 residues.

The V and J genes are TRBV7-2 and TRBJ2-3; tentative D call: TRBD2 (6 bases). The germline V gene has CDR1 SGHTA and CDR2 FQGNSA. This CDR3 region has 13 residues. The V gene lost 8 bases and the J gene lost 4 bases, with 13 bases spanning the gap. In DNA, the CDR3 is TGTGCCAGCCCCAGCGGGTGGGCAGATACGCAGTATTTT. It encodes CASPSGWADTQYF.

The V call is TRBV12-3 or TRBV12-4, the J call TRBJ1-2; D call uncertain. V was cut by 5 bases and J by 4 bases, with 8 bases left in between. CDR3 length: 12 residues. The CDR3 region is CASSTPGYGYTF. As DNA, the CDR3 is TGTGCCAGCAGTACACCCGGCTATGGCTACACCTTC.

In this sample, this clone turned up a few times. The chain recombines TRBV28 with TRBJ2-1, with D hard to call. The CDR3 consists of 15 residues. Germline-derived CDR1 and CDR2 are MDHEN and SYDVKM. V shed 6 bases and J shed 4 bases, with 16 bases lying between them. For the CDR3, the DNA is TGTGCCAGCAGCCTGGATCAACTAACTTACAATGAGCAGTTCTTC. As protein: CASSLDQLTYNEQFF.

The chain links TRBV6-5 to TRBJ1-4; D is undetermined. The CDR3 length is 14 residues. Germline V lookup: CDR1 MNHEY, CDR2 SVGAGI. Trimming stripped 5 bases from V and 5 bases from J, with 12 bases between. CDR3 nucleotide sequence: TGTGCCAGCAGTCCTCCGGGTTTCAATGAAAAACTGTTTTTT. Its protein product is CASSPPGFNEKLFF.

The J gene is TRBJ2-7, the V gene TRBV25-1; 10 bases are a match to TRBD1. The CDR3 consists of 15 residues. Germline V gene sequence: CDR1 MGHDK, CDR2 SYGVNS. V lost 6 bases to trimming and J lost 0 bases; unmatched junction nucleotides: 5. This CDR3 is CASSLGQGSSYEQYF. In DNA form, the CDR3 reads TGTGCCAGCAGCCTGGGACAGGGGAGCTCCTACGAGCAGTACTTC.

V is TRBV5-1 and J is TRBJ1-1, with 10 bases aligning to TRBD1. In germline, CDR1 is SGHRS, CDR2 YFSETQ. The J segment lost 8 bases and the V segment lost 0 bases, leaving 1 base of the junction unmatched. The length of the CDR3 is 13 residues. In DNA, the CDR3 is TGCGCCAGCAGCTTGGGGACAGGGGGAGAAGCTTTCTTT. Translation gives CASSLGTGGEAFF.

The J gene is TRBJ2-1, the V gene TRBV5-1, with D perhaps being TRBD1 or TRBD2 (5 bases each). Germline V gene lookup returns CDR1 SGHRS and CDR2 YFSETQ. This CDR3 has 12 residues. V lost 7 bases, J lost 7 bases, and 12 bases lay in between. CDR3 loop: CASGFGGNEQFF. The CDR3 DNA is TGCGCCAGCGGTTTTGGGGGTAATGAGCAGTTCTTC. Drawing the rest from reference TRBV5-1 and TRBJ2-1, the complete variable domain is KAGVTQTPRYLIKTRGQQVTLSCSPISGHRSVSWYQQTPGQGLQFLFEYFSETQRNKGNFPGRFSGRQFSNSRSEMNVSTLELGDSALYLCASGFGGNEQFFGPGTRLTVL.

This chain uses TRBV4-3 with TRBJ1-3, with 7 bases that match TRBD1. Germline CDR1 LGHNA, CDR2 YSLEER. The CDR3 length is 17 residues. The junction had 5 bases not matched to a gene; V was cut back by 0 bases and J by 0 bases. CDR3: CASSQEPTGVSGNTIYF. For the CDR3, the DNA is TGCGCCAGCAGCCAAGAGCCCACAGGGGTCTCTGGAAACACCATATATTTT.

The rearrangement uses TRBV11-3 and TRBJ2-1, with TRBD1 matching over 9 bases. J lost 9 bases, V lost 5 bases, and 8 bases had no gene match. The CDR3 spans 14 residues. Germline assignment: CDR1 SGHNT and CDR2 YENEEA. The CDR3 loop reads CASSKGQGGVEQFF. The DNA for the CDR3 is TGTGCCAGCAGCAAGGGACAGGGAGGGGTTGAGCAGTTCTTC.

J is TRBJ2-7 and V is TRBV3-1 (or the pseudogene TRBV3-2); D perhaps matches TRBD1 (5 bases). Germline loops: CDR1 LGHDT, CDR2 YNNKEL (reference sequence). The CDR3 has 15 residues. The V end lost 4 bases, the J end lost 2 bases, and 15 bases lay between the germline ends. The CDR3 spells CASSRGGVGTYEQYF. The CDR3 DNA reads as TGTGCCAGCAGCCGGGGCGGTGTGGGTACCTACGAGCAGTACTTC.

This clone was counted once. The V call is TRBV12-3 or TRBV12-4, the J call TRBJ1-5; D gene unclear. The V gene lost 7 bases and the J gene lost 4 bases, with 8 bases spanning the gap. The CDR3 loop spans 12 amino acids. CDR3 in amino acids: CASNKLNQPQHF. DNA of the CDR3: TGTGCCAGCAACAAGCTTAATCAGCCCCAGCATTTT.

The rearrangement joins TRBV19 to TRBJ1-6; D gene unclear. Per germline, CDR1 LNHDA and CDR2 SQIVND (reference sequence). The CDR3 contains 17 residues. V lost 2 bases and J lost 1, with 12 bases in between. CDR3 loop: CASSIKRGESYNSPLHF. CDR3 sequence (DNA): TGTGCCAGTAGTATAAAGCGGGGTGAGTCCTATAATTCACCCCTCCACTTT.

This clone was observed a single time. The CDR3 bases are TGTGCCAGCAGCCCCCAGACAGGCCCCCTCTATGGCTACACCTTC. Its protein product is CASSPQTGPLYGYTF. The J gene is TRBJ1-2, the V gene TRBV5-4, with a possible D match to TRBD1 (6 bases). V was pared by 4 bases and J by 4 bases, with 17 bases between. CDR1 SGHNT and CDR2 YYREEE come from the germline V gene (reference sequence). The CDR3 runs 15 residues.

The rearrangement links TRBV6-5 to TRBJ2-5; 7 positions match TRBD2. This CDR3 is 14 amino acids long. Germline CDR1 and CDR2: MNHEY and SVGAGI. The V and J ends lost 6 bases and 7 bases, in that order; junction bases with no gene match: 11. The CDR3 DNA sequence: TGTGCCAGCAGAACAACGGGGGGTTCGGCGACCCAGTACTTC. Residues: CASRTTGGSATQYF.

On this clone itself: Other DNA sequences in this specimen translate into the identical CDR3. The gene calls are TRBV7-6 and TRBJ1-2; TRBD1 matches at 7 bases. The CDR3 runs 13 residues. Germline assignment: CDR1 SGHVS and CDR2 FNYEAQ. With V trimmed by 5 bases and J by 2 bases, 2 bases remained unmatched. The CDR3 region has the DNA TGTGCCAGCAGCCCGACAGGGAACTATGGCTACACCTTC. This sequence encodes CASSPTGNYGYTF.

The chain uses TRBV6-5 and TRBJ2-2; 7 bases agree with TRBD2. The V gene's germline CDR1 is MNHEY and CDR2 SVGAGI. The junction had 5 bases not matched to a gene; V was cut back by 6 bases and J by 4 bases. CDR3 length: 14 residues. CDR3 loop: CASSGGGLTGELFF. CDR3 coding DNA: TGTGCCAGCAGCGGGGGAGGGCTCACCGGGGAGCTGTTTTTT.

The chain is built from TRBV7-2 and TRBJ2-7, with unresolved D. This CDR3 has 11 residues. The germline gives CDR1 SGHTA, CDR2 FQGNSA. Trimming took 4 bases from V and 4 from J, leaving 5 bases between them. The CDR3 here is CASSSWYEQYF. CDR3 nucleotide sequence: TGTGCCAGCAGCTCCTGGTACGAGCAGTACTTC.

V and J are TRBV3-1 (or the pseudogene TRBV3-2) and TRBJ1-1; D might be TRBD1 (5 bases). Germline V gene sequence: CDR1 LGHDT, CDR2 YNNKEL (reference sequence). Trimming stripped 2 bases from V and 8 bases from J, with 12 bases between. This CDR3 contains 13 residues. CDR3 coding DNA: TGTGCCAGCAGCCAATCCTCAAACAGGGAAGCTTTCTTT. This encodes CASSQSSNREAFF.

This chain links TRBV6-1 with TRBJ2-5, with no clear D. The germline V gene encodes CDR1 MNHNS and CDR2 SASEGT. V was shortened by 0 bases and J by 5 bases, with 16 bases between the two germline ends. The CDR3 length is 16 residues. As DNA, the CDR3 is TGTGCCAGCAGTGAAGCGGGTTTGAGGTTATGGGAGACCCAGTACTTC. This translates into CASSEAGLRLWETQYF.